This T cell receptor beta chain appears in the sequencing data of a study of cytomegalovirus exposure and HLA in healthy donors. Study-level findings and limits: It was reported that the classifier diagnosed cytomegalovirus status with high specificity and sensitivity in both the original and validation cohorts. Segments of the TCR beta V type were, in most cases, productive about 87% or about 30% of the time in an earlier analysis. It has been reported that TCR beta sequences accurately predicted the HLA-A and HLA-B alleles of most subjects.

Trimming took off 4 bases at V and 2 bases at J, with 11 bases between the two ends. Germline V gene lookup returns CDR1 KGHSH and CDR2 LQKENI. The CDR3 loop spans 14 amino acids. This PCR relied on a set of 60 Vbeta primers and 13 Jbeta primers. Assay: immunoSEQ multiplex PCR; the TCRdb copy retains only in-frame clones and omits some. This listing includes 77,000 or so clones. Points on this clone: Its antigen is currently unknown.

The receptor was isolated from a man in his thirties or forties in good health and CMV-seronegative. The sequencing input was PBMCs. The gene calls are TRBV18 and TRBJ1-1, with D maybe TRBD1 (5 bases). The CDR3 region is CASSRAGVNTEAFF. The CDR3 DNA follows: TGTGCCAGCTCACGGGCGGGGGTAAACACTGAAGCTTTCTTT.